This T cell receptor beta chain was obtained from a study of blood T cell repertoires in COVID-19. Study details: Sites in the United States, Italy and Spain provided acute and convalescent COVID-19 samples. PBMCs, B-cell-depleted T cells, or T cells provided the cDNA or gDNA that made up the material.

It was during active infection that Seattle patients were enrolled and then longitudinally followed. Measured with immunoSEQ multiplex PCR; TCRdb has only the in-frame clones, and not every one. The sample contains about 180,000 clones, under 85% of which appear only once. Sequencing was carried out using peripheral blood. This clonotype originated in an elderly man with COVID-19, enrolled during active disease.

The CDR3 loop is CASSLEMADSPLHF. The CDR3 bases are TGTGCCAGCAGCTTAGAAATGGCTGATTCACCCCTCCACTTT. The rearrangement joins TRBV11-2 to TRBJ1-6; no reliable D call. The CDR3 covers 14 residues. Per the germline V gene, CDR1 is SGHAT and CDR2 is FQNNGV. V lost 0 bases and J 8 bases, leaving 8 bases between the germline ends.